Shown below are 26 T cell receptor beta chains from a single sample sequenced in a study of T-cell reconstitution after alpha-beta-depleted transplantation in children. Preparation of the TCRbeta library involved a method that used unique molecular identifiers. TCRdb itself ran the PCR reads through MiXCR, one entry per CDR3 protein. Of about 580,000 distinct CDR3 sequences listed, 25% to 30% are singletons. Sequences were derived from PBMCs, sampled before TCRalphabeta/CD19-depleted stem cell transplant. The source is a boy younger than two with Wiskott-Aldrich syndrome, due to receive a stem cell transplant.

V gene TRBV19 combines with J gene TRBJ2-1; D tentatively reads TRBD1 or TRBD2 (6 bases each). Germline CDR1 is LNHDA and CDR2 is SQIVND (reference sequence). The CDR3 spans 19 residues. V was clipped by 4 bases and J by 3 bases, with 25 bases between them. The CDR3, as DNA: TGTGCCAGTAGTACCCACTGGGCGGGACACTCTGTTAACTACAATGAGCAGTTCTTC. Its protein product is CASSTHWAGHSVNYNEQFF. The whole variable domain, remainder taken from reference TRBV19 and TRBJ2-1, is DGGITQSPKYLFRKEGQNVTLSCEQNLNHDAMYWYRQDPGQGLRLIYYSQIVNDFQKGDIAEGYSVSREKKESFPLTVTSAQKNPTAFYLCASSTHWAGHSVNYNEQFFGPGTRLTVL.

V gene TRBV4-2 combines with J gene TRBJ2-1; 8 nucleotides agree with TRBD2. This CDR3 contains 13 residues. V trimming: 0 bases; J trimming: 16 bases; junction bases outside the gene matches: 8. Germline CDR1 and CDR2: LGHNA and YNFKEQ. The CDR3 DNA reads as TGTGCCAGCAGCCAAGATAGGGGACTAGAACATTTCTTC. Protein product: CASSQDRGLEHFF.

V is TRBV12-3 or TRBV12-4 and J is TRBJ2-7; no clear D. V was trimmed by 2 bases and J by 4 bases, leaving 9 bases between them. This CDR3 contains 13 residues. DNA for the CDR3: TGTGCCAGCAGTTTACCGACCGGGTACGAGCAGTACTTC. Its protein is CASSLPTGYEQYF.

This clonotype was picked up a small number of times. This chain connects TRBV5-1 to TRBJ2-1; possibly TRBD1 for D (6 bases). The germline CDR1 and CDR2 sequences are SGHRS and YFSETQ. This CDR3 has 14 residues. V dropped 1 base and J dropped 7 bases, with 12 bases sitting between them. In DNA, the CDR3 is TGCGCCAGCAGCTTGACAGGGAAGGAGAATGAGCAGTTCTTC. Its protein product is CASSLTGKENEQFF.

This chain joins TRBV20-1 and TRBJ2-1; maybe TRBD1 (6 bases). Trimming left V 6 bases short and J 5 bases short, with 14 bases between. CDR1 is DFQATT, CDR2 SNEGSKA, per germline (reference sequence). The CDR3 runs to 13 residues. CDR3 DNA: TGCAGTGCGAATACAGGGATCGACAATGAGCAGTTCTTC. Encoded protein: CSANTGIDNEQFF.

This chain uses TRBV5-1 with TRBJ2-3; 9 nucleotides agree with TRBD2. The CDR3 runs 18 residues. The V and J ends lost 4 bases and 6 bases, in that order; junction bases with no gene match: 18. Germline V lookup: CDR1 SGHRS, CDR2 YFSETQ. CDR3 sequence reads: CASSPLPASGILMDTQYF. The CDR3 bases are TGCGCCAGCAGCCCGCTCCCGGCTAGCGGGATATTGATGGATACGCAGTATTTT.

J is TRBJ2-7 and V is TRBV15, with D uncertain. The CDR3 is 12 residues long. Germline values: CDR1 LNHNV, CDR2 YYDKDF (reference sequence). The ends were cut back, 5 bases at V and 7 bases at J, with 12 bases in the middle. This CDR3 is CATSLMNGEQYF. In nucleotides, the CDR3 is TGTGCCACCAGCCTAATGAACGGGGAGCAGTACTTC. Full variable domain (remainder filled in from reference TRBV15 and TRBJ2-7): DAMVIQNPRYQVTQFGKPVTLSCSQTLNHNVMYWYQQKSSQAPKLLFHYYDKDFNNEADTPDNFQSRRPNTSFCFLDIRSPGLGDTAMYLCATSLMNGEQYFGPGTRLTVT.

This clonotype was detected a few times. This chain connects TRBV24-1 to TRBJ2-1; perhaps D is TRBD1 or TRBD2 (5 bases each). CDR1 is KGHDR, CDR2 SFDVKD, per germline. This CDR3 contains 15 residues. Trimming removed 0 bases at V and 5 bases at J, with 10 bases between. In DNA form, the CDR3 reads TGTGCCACCAGTGATTTGTGGGGGTCCCACAATGAGCAGTTCTTC. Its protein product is CATSDLWGSHNEQFF.

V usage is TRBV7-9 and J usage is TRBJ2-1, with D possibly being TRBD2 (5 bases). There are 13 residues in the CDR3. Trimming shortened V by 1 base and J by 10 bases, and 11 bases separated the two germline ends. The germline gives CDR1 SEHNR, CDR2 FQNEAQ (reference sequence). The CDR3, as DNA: TGTGCCAGCAGCTTAGTTGTTCGGGGAGAGCAGTTCTTC. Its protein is CASSLVVRGEQFF.

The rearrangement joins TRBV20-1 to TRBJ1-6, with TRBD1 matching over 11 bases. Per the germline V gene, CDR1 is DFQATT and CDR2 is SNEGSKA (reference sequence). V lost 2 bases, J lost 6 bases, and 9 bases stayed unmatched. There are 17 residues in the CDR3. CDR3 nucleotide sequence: TGCAGTGCTAGACGAGGACAGGGGGCGCTCAGTAATTCACCCCTCCACTTT. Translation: CSARRGQGALSNSPLHF.

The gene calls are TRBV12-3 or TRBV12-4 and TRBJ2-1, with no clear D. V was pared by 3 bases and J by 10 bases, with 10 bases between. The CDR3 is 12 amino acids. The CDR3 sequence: CASSFVPWEQFF. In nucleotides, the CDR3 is TGTGCCAGCAGTTTTGTCCCGTGGGAGCAGTTCTTC.

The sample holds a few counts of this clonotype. CDR3 bases: TGCAGTATCGCTGCGGATGGGCCCCAGCATTTT. It is translated as CSIAADGPQHF. The chain joins TRBV20-1 to TRBJ1-5; D is undetermined. The V end lost 8 bases, the J end lost 9 bases, and 14 bases lay between the germline ends. Germline values: CDR1 DFQATT, CDR2 SNEGSKA (reference sequence). The CDR3 loop spans 11 amino acids.

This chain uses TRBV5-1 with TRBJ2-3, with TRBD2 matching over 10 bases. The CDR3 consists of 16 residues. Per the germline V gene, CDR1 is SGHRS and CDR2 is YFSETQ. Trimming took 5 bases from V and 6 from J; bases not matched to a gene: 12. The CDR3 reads CASRRTSGPQGDTQYF. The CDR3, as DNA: TGCGCCAGCAGGAGGACTAGCGGCCCTCAGGGGGATACGCAGTATTTT.

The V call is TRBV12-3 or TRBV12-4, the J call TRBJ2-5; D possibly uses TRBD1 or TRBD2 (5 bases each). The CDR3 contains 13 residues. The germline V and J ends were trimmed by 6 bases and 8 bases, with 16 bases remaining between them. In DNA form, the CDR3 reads TGTGCCAGCAGAAGACAGACTAATGAAACCCAGTACTTC. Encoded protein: CASRRQTNETQYF.

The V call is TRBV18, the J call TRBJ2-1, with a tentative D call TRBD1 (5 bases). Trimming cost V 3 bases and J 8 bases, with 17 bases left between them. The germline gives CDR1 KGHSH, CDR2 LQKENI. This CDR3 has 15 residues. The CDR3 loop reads CASSPGQQNLDEQFF. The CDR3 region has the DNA TGTGCCAGCTCACCGGGGCAGCAGAATCTAGATGAGCAGTTCTTC. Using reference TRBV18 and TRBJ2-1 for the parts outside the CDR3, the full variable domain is NAGVMQNPRHLVRRRGQEARLRCSPMKGHSHVYWYRQLPEEGLKFMVYLQKENIIDESGMPKERFSAEFPKEGPSILRIQQVVRGDSAAYFCASSPGQQNLDEQFFGPGTRLTVL.

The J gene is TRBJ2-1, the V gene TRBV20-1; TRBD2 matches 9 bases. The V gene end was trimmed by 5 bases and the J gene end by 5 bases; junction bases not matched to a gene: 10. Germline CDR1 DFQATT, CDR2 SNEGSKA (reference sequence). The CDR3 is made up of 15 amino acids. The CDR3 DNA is TGCAGTGCTCGTCGACTAGCGGTCTGGAACAATGAGCAGTTCTTC. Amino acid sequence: CSARRLAVWNNEQFF.

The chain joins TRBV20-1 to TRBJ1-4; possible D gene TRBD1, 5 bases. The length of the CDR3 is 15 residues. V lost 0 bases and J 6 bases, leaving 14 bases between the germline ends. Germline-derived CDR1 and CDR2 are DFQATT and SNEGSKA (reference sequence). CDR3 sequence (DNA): TGCAGTGCTAGAGAGCGGGGCAAGAGGGATGAAAAACTGTTTTTT. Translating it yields CSARERGKRDEKLFF.

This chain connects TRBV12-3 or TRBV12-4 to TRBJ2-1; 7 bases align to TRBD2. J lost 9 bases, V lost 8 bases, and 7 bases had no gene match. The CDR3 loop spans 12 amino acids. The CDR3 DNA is TGTGCCAGCTACTACCCGGGGGGTGAGCAGTTCTTC. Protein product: CASYYPGGEQFF.

The CDR3, as DNA: TGTGCCAGCAGCTTAGCGGCGTGGAGACAGTCTAACTATGGCTACACCTTC. Its translation is CASSLAAWRQSNYGYTF. The chain links TRBV7-9 to TRBJ1-2; perhaps TRBD1 as D (5 bases). The CDR3 covers 17 residues. From germline, CDR1 is SEHNR and CDR2 FQNEAQ (reference sequence). The V gene lost 0 bases and the J gene lost 0 bases, with 14 bases spanning the gap.

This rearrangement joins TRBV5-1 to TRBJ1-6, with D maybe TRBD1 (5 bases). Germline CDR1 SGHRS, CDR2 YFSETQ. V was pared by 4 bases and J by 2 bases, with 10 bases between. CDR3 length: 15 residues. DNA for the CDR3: TGCGCCAGCAGCCGGGGCCTTGCCTATAATTCACCCCTCCACTTT. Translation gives CASSRGLAYNSPLHF.

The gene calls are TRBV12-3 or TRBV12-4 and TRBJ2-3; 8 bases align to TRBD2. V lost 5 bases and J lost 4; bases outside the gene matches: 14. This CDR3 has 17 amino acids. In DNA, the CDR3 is TGTGCCAGCAGTCCCCTTACCAGCGGGAGTAGGGCAGATACGCAGTATTTT. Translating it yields CASSPLTSGSRADTQYF.

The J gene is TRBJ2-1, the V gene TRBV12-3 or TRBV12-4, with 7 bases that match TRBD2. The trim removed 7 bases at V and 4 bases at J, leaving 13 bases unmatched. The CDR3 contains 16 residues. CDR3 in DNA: TGTGCCAGCACCAGGAACGGGAGGCCCTTGTACAATGAGCAGTTCTTC. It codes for CASTRNGRPLYNEQFF.

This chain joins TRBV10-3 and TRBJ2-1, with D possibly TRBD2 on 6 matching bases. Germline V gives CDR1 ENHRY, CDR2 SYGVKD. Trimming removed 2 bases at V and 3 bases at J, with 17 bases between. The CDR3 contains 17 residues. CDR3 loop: CAISEPVDGTFYNEQFF. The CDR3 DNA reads TGTGCCATCAGTGAGCCAGTAGACGGGACTTTCTACAATGAGCAGTTCTTC.

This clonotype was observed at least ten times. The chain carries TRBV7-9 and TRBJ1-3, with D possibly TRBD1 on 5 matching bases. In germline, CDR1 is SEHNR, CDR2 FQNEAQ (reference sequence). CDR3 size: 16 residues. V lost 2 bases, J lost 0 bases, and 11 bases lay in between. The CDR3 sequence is CASSLTGLPSGNTIYF. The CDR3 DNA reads TGTGCCAGCAGCTTAACGGGACTGCCCTCTGGAAACACCATATATTTT.

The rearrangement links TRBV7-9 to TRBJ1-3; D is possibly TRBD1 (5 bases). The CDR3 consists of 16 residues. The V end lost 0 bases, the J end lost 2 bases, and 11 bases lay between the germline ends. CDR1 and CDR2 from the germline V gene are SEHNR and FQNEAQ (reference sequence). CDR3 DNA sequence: TGTGCCAGCAGCTTAGCGTTGGCAGGGACTGGAAACACCATATATTTT. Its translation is CASSLALAGTGNTIYF.

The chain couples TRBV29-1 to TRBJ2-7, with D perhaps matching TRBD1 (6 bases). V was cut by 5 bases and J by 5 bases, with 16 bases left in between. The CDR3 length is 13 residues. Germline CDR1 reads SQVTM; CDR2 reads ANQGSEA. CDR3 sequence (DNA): TGCAGCGTTAGAACAGGGTGGGCGGACGAGCAGTACTTC. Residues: CSVRTGWADEQYF.